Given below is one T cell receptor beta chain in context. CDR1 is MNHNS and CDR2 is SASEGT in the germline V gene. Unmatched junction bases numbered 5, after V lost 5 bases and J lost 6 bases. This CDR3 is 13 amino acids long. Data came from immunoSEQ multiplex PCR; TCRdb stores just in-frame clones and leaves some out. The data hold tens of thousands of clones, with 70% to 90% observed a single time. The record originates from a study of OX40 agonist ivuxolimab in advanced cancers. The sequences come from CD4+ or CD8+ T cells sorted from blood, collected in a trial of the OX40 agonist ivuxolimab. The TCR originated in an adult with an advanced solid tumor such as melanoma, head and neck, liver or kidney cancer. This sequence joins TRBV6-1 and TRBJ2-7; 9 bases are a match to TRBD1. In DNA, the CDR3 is TGTGCCAGCAGTAGGGACAGGGCGAGCGAGCAGTACTTC. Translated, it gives CASSRDRASEQYF.